A selection of T cell receptor beta chains follows, all from one sample in a study of shared clonotypes between healthy human individuals. Libraries were prepared by immunoSEQ multiplex PCR; TCRdb keeps only in-frame clonotypes and omits some of them. The table shows about 480,000 clones, with 75% to 80% occurring only once. Sequences were obtained from PBMCs. All receptors derive from a woman aged 40-49 years in good health. Some clones in this sample may be carry-over from other donors' samples. Each CDR3 is given with its conserved first and last residue. A D gene is named only where the DNA matches it firmly. Rows may omit the clone size; those that give it use once, few, many or a size class.

D gene: -
clone size: -
J gene: TRBJ2-6
V gene: TRBV5-1
CDR3 protein: CASSLDRGSGANVLTF
CDR3 DNA: TGCGCCAGCAGCTTGGATCGGGGCTCTGGGGCCAACGTCCTGACTTTC

D gene: -
clone size: -
J gene: TRBJ1-1
V gene: TRBV7-3
CDR3 protein: CASSLEGSTEAFF
CDR3 DNA: TGTGCCAGCAGCTTAGAAGGGTCAACTGAAGCTTTCTTT

D gene: -
clone size: -
J gene: TRBJ1-3
V gene: TRBV30
CDR3 protein: CAWAGTSSGNTIYF
CDR3 DNA: TGTGCCTGGGCCGGGACATCCTCTGGAAACACCATATATTTT

D gene: -
clone size: few
J gene: TRBJ1-5
V gene: TRBV18
CDR3 protein: CASSGGIGNQPQHF
CDR3 DNA: TGTGCCAGCTCAGGTGGGATTGGCAATCAGCCCCAGCATTTT

D gene: TRBD2
clone size: many
J gene: TRBJ2-1
V gene: TRBV6-1
CDR3 protein: CASSDELAGHEQFF
CDR3 DNA: TGTGCCAGCAGTGATGAACTAGCGGGCCATGAGCAGTTCTTC

D gene: -
clone size: -
J gene: TRBJ2-7
V gene: TRBV7-2
CDR3 protein: CASSLDRWAASYEQYF
CDR3 DNA: TGTGCCAGCAGCTTAGATCGGTGGGCGGCCTCCTACGAGCAGTACTTC

D gene: -
clone size: -
J gene: TRBJ1-4
V gene: TRBV25-1
CDR3 protein: CASSEVNREEKLFF
CDR3 DNA: TGTGCCAGCAGTGAAGTTAACAGGGAAGAAAAACTGTTTTTT

D gene: TRBD1
clone size: -
J gene: TRBJ2-1
V gene: TRBV4-1
CDR3 protein: CASSQRAGQGDYNEQFF
CDR3 DNA: TGCGCCAGCAGCCAGAGGGCAGGACAGGGGGATTACAATGAGCAGTTCTTC

D gene: -
clone size: -
J gene: TRBJ1-5
V gene: TRBV4-1
CDR3 protein: CASSSNLGVQPQHF
CDR3 DNA: TGCGCCAGCAGCTCAAATCTGGGTGTCCAGCCCCAGCATTTT

D gene: -
clone size: -
J gene: TRBJ2-7
V gene: TRBV2
CDR3 protein: CASTQSSYEQYF
CDR3 DNA: TGTGCCAGCACGCAGAGCTCCTACGAGCAGTACTTC

D gene: TRBD2
clone size: -
J gene: TRBJ2-1
V gene: TRBV5-1
CDR3 protein: CASSLAGAHNEQFF
CDR3 DNA: TGCGCCAGCAGTTTAGCGGGGGCGCACAATGAGCAGTTCTTC

D gene: TRBD2
clone size: -
J gene: TRBJ2-4
V gene: TRBV2
CDR3 protein: CASKPGLAGTIQYF
CDR3 DNA: TGTGCCAGCAAGCCAGGACTAGCGGGAACCATTCAGTACTTC

D gene: -
clone size: -
J gene: TRBJ2-2
V gene: TRBV5-8
CDR3 protein: CASSTGLVTGELFF
CDR3 DNA: TGTGCCAGCAGCACAGGGTTGGTCACCGGGGAGCTGTTTTTT

D gene: -
clone size: -
J gene: TRBJ2-5
V gene: TRBV11-3
CDR3 protein: CASSSNRQEGTQYF
CDR3 DNA: TGTGCCAGCAGCTCCAATCGACAGGAGGGCACCCAGTACTTC

D gene: -
clone size: -
J gene: TRBJ2-2
V gene: TRBV7-8
CDR3 protein: CASSPMTRNTGELFF
CDR3 DNA: TGTGCCAGCAGCCCAATGACAAGGAACACCGGGGAGCTGTTTTTT

D gene: -
clone size: -
J gene: TRBJ1-2
V gene: TRBV7-2
CDR3 protein: CASSPHSTASYGYTF
CDR3 DNA: TGTGCCAGCAGCCCCCACTCGACAGCCTCCTATGGCTACACCTTC

D gene: TRBD1
clone size: many
J gene: TRBJ1-2
V gene: TRBV29-1
CDR3 protein: CSVEDYSRGLGYTF
CDR3 DNA: TGCAGCGTTGAAGATTATAGCAGGGGGCTCGGCTACACCTTC

D gene: -
clone size: once
J gene: TRBJ1-2
V gene: TRBV30
CDR3 protein: CAWSGTPGYTF
CDR3 DNA: TGTGCCTGGAGTGGGACCCCGGGCTACACCTTC

D gene: -
clone size: -
J gene: TRBJ2-7
V gene: TRBV5-5
CDR3 protein: CASSDLTYEQYF
CDR3 DNA: TGTGCCAGCAGCGATCTAACCTACGAGCAGTACTTC

D gene: TRBD1
clone size: -
J gene: TRBJ2-3
V gene: TRBV28
CDR3 protein: CASSPNRGGITDTQYF
CDR3 DNA: TGTGCCAGCAGTCCTAACAGGGGCGGTATCACAGATACGCAGTATTTT

D gene: -
clone size: -
J gene: TRBJ1-2
V gene: TRBV7-9
CDR3 protein: CASSLEALLYGYTF
CDR3 DNA: TGTGCCAGCAGCTTAGAGGCCCTTCTCTATGGCTACACCTTC

D gene: -
clone size: few
J gene: TRBJ2-7
V gene: TRBV7-2
CDR3 protein: CASRKGVEAYEQYF
CDR3 DNA: TGTGCCAGCAGGAAAGGCGTCGAAGCCTACGAGCAGTACTTC

D gene: -
clone size: once
J gene: TRBJ2-7
V gene: TRBV30
CDR3 protein: CAWSAFYEQYF
CDR3 DNA: TGTGCCTGGAGTGCCTTCTACGAGCAGTACTTC

D gene: -
clone size: -
J gene: TRBJ2-1
V gene: TRBV5-5
CDR3 protein: CASSLVGVYNEQFF
CDR3 DNA: TGTGCCAGCAGCTTGGTTGGGGTTTACAATGAGCAGTTCTTC

D gene: TRBD1
clone size: -
J gene: TRBJ2-5
V gene: TRBV5-1
CDR3 protein: CASSLGPRQGVETQYF
CDR3 DNA: TGCGCCAGCAGCTTAGGACCTAGACAGGGTGTAGAGACCCAGTACTTC

D gene: -
clone size: -
J gene: TRBJ1-5
V gene: TRBV19
CDR3 protein: CASPWGRGDGNQPQHF
CDR3 DNA: TGTGCCAGTCCTTGGGGACGGGGGGACGGCAATCAGCCCCAGCATTTT

D gene: TRBD1
clone size: -
J gene: TRBJ2-7
V gene: TRBV18
CDR3 protein: CASSQGTGEYEQYF
CDR3 DNA: TGTGCCAGCTCACAAGGGACAGGGGAATACGAGCAGTACTTC

D gene: TRBD2
clone size: -
J gene: TRBJ2-1
V gene: TRBV7-3
CDR3 protein: CASSLGRATSGGEQFF
CDR3 DNA: TGTGCCAGCAGCTTAGGACGGGCGACTAGCGGAGGGGAGCAGTTCTTC

D gene: -
clone size: -
J gene: TRBJ2-2
V gene: TRBV6-6
CDR3 protein: CATQYQGRTGELFF
CDR3 DNA: TGTGCCACCCAGTACCAGGGGCGGACCGGGGAGCTGTTTTTT

D gene: TRBD2
clone size: -
J gene: TRBJ2-7
V gene: TRBV6-1
CDR3 protein: CASSVQAGVEVEQYF
CDR3 DNA: TGTGCCAGCAGTGTCCAGGCGGGAGTGGAAGTCGAGCAGTACTTC

D gene: -
clone size: -
J gene: TRBJ1-5
V gene: TRBV11-1
CDR3 protein: CASSPNRDQPQHF
CDR3 DNA: TGTGCCAGCAGCCCCAACAGGGATCAGCCCCAGCATTTT

D gene: -
clone size: -
J gene: TRBJ1-2
V gene: TRBV7-8
CDR3 protein: CASRKHSQSNYGYTF
CDR3 DNA: TGTGCCAGCAGGAAGCACAGCCAAAGCAACTATGGCTACACCTTC

D gene: TRBD2
clone size: -
J gene: TRBJ2-7
V gene: TRBV4-2
CDR3 protein: CASSLFRTSGINYEQYF
CDR3 DNA: TGTGCCAGCAGCTTGTTTAGGACTAGCGGGATTAACTACGAGCAGTACTTC

D gene: TRBD2
clone size: -
J gene: TRBJ2-5
V gene: TRBV6-5
CDR3 protein: CASSYSSGSGETQYF
CDR3 DNA: TGTGCCAGCAGTTATTCTAGCGGGAGCGGGGAGACCCAGTACTTC

D gene: TRBD1
clone size: -
J gene: TRBJ1-2
V gene: TRBV2
CDR3 protein: CASRTGGDYGYTF
CDR3 DNA: TGTGCCAGCAGGACAGGGGGAGACTATGGCTACACCTTC

D gene: -
clone size: -
J gene: TRBJ2-2
V gene: TRBV9
CDR3 protein: CASSANRASSDTGELFF
CDR3 DNA: TGTGCCAGCAGCGCAAACAGGGCTAGTTCGGACACCGGGGAGCTGTTTTTT

D gene: TRBD1
clone size: once
J gene: TRBJ2-7
V gene: TRBV5-1
CDR3 protein: CASSPRQGPGEQYF
CDR3 DNA: TGCGCCAGCAGCCCTCGACAGGGGCCGGGAGAGCAGTACTTC

D gene: TRBD1
clone size: -
J gene: TRBJ1-1
V gene: TRBV6-1
CDR3 protein: CASSEGAGGGGTEAFF
CDR3 DNA: TGTGCCAGCAGTGAAGGGGCAGGGGGAGGTGGTACTGAAGCTTTCTTT

D gene: TRBD1
clone size: -
J gene: TRBJ2-7
V gene: TRBV7-3
CDR3 protein: CASSLGQAEEQYF
CDR3 DNA: TGTGCCAGCAGCTTGGGACAGGCGGAAGAGCAGTACTTC

D gene: TRBD1
clone size: -
J gene: TRBJ1-2
V gene: TRBV6-5
CDR3 protein: CASSPGQGFYGYTF
CDR3 DNA: TGTGCCAGCAGTCCGGGACAGGGATTTTATGGCTACACCTTC

D gene: -
clone size: -
J gene: TRBJ2-3
V gene: TRBV4-3
CDR3 protein: CASSQGLHTDTQYF
CDR3 DNA: TGCGCCAGCAGCCAAGGACTGCACACAGATACGCAGTATTTT

D gene: TRBD1
clone size: once
J gene: TRBJ1-2
V gene: TRBV19
CDR3 protein: CASSIRSGQGPSRYGYTF
CDR3 DNA: TGTGCCAGTAGTATTCGGTCGGGACAGGGGCCCTCTCGCTATGGCTACACCTTC

D gene: -
clone size: -
J gene: TRBJ2-1
V gene: TRBV5-1
CDR3 protein: CASREGGSYNEQFF
CDR3 DNA: TGCGCCAGCAGGGAAGGGGGCTCCTACAATGAGCAGTTCTTC

D gene: TRBD2
clone size: -
J gene: TRBJ2-1
V gene: TRBV6-1
CDR3 protein: CASSELAGYNEQFF
CDR3 DNA: TGTGCCAGCAGTGAACTAGCGGGGTACAATGAGCAGTTCTTC

D gene: -
clone size: -
J gene: TRBJ2-5
V gene: TRBV28
CDR3 protein: CASSLGGRETQYF
CDR3 DNA: TGTGCCAGCAGTTTAGGAGGAAGAGAGACCCAGTACTTC

D gene: -
clone size: -
J gene: TRBJ2-1
V gene: TRBV1
CDR3 protein: CSGLAHNEQFF
CDR3 DNA: TGCTCGGGACTAGCCCACAATGAGCAGTTCTTC

D gene: TRBD1
clone size: -
J gene: TRBJ1-5
V gene: TRBV28
CDR3 protein: CASSPGGVARQPQHF
CDR3 DNA: TGTGCCAGCAGTCCAGGGGGGGTGGCAAGGCAGCCCCAGCATTTT

D gene: -
clone size: -
J gene: TRBJ2-2
V gene: TRBV9
CDR3 protein: CASSAALANTGELFF
CDR3 DNA: TGTGCCAGCAGCGCCGCACTAGCGAACACCGGGGAGCTGTTTTTT

D gene: TRBD2
clone size: once
J gene: TRBJ2-1
V gene: TRBV11-2
CDR3 protein: CASSKGLAGWEQFF
CDR3 DNA: TGTGCCAGCAGCAAAGGACTAGCGGGGTGGGAGCAGTTCTTC